This T cell receptor beta chain was sequenced for a study of T cell responses to AZD1222 COVID-19 vaccine. Repertoires were generated with immunoSEQ multiplex PCR, while TCRdb's copy carries only in-frame clones and drops some. The data contain over 90,000 clones, 84% of them singletons. This CDR3 is 13 amino acids long. The germline V and J ends were trimmed by 4 bases and 3 bases, with 9 bases remaining between them. Per germline, CDR1 MDHEN and CDR2 SYDVKM. The J gene is TRBJ1-2, the V gene TRBV28; no reliable D call. The source is an adult in good health. The sequenced sample was peripheral blood, obtained on day 0 of AZD1222 vaccination. The CDR3 loop reads CASSSSVYYGYTF. CDR3 DNA sequence: TGTGCCAGCAGTTCCTCAGTCTACTATGGCTACACCTTC.